The 24 T cell receptor beta chains reported below all come from one sample, sequenced in a study of T-cell reconstitution after alpha-beta-depleted transplantation in children. As it was prepared, the TCRbeta library received unique molecular identifiers. Using its own MiXCR run on the PCR reads, TCRdb lists one record per CDR3 protein. Of about 310,000 distinct CDR3 sequences listed, around 25% are singletons. Sample: PBMCs, mostly from graft donor cells, taken 180 days after TCRalphabeta/CD19-depleted stem cell transplant. The receptors were sampled from a male patient aged 10 to 17 who had a stem cell transplant for acute lymphoblastic leukemia, so the T cells may come from the graft donor.

The rearrangement uses TRBV7-9 and TRBJ2-3; 9 positions agree with TRBD2. The junction had 9 bases not matched to a gene; V was cut back by 4 bases and J by 1 base. This CDR3 comprises 17 residues. CDR1 SEHNR and CDR2 FQNEAQ come from the germline V gene (reference sequence). For the CDR3, the DNA is TGTGCCAGCAGCTACCTCTCGATAGCGGGAGGCACAGATACGCAGTATTTT. This encodes CASSYLSIAGGTDTQYF. The full variable domain, completed using reference TRBV7-9 and TRBJ2-3, is DTGVSQNPRHKITKRGQNVTFRCDPISEHNRLYWYRQTLGQGPEFLTYFQNEAQLEKSRLLSDRFSAERPKGSFSTLEIQRTEQGDSAMYLCASSYLSIAGGTDTQYFGPGTRLTVL.

This clonotype was seen only a few times. The chain employs TRBV5-1 and TRBJ2-3; no reliable D call. This CDR3 is built from 15 residues. Between the trimmed V and J ends, which lost 4 bases and 5 bases, there was a span of 17 bases. Germline V gives CDR1 SGHRS, CDR2 YFSETQ. The CDR3 sequence is CASSPNPGSKDTQYF. DNA for the CDR3: TGCGCCAGCAGCCCTAACCCGGGTTCTAAAGATACGCAGTATTTT.

The gene calls are TRBV6-5 and TRBJ2-7, with 9 nucleotides matching TRBD2. The CDR3 sequence is 16 residues long. Trimming cost V 0 bases and J 2 bases; bases outside gene matches: 5. Germline-derived CDR1 and CDR2 are MNHEY and SVGAGI. CDR3 loop: CASSYSVAGDPYEQYF. The CDR3 coding sequence is TGTGCCAGCAGTTACTCGGTAGCGGGAGATCCCTACGAGCAGTACTTC.

V gene TRBV6-2 or TRBV6-3 combines with J gene TRBJ1-5, with a weak D call TRBD1 (6 bases). The CDR3 totals 23 residues. Germline V gene data show CDR1 as MNHEY and CDR2 as SVGEGT. Trimming stripped 0 bases from V and 5 bases from J, with 35 bases between. This CDR3 reads CASSYSITHPWQGTVDDHQPQHF. DNA for the CDR3: TGTGCCAGCAGTTACTCGATAACCCACCCGTGGCAGGGGACCGTAGATGACCATCAGCCCCAGCATTTT.

This clonotype was detected only a few times. V usage is TRBV27 and J usage is TRBJ2-2; 7 bases line up with TRBD1. The CDR3 has 18 residues. The V and J ends lost 1 base and 1 base, in that order; junction bases with no gene match: 9. Germline V gives CDR1 MNHEY, CDR2 SMNVEV (reference sequence). The CDR3 nucleotides are TGTGCCAGCAGTTTATATCCTCCGGGACAGCTGAACACCGGGGAGCTGTTTTTT. This gives the protein CASSLYPPGQLNTGELFF.

The table lists this clonotype with a few counts. This rearrangement joins TRBV29-1 to TRBJ2-1, with TRBD2 matching over 7 bases. V trimming: 1 base; J trimming: 7 bases; junction bases outside the gene matches: 7. CDR1 and CDR2 from the germline V gene are SQVTM and ANQGSEA. This CDR3 contains 14 residues. This CDR3 is CSVEVAGLGNEQFF. As DNA, the CDR3 is TGCAGCGTTGAAGTAGCGGGTCTTGGGAATGAGCAGTTCTTC.

This clonotype was observed many times. This chain uses TRBV7-3 with TRBJ2-1, with 7 bases fitting TRBD2. CDR3 size: 15 residues. V lost 0 bases, J lost 5 bases, and 4 bases stayed unmatched. The V gene's germline CDR1 is SGHTA and CDR2 FQGTGA. The CDR3 reads CASSLTLAGNNEQFF. The CDR3 region has the DNA TGTGCCAGCAGCTTAACCTTAGCGGGTAACAATGAGCAGTTCTTC. The full variable domain, its missing parts supplied by reference TRBV7-3 and TRBJ2-1, is GAGVSQTPSNKVTEKGKYVELRCDPISGHTALYWYRQSLGQGPEFLIYFQGTGAADDSGLPNDRFFAVRPEGSVSTLKIQRTERGDSAVYLCASSLTLAGNNEQFFGPGTRLTVL.

The chain carries TRBV10-3 and TRBJ2-2, with a tentative D call TRBD1 (6 bases). The CDR3 runs 15 residues. V gave up 10 bases and J gave up 0 bases, with 15 bases separating them. CDR1 and CDR2 from the germline V gene are ENHRY and SYGVKD. CDR3 sequence reads: CATVKGDANTGELFF. CDR3 DNA sequence: TGTGCCACCGTTAAGGGGGATGCGAACACCGGGGAGCTGTTTTTT.

This clonotype was counted between two and nine times. V usage is TRBV7-9 and J usage is TRBJ2-7; 7 positions match TRBD1. The CDR3 is 15 residues long. In germline, CDR1 is SEHNR, CDR2 FQNEAQ (reference sequence). The trim removed 6 bases at V and 0 bases at J, leaving 8 bases unmatched. The CDR3 here is CASSLTRQGSYEQYF. The DNA of the CDR3 is TGTGCCAGCAGTCTGACTCGACAGGGCTCCTACGAGCAGTACTTC.

This chain joins TRBV4-1 and TRBJ2-2; TRBD1 matches at 8 bases. The CDR3 is 16 amino acids. Looked up from germline, CDR1 is MGHRA and CDR2 is YSYEKL. Trimming at V came to 1 base and at J to 6 bases, leaving 7 bases not matched to a gene. This chain's CDR3 is CASSQVLRGLSGELFF. The CDR3 DNA sequence: TGCGCCAGCAGCCAAGTTCTCAGGGGGCTGTCCGGGGAGCTGTTTTTT.

The chain has TRBV5-1 and TRBJ2-7; TRBD1 agrees at 7 bases. This CDR3 spans 15 amino acids. V was pared by 0 bases and J by 4 bases, with 7 bases of the junction left unmatched. CDR1 and CDR2 from the germline V gene are SGHRS and YFSETQ. CDR3 residues: CASSLVGTVSYEQYF. The CDR3, as DNA: TGCGCCAGCAGCTTGGTGGGGACAGTAAGTTACGAGCAGTACTTC.

This clonotype was counted a few times. V usage is TRBV15 and J usage is TRBJ2-5; D is unclear. CDR1 and CDR2 from the germline V gene are LNHNV and YYDKDF (reference sequence). The V end was cut by 0 bases, the J end by 4 bases, with 3 bases between. The CDR3 spans 12 residues. The CDR3 coding sequence is TGTGCCACCAGCAGAGATTTAGAGACCCAGTACTTC. This codes for CATSRDLETQYF.

This clonotype came up a few times. This chain uses TRBV7-2 with TRBJ2-2; 7 bases are shared with TRBD2. There are 13 residues in the CDR3. Germline values: CDR1 SGHTA, CDR2 FQGNSA. The CDR3 DNA sequence: TGTGCTCCTGGACTAGAGAACACCGGGGAGCTGTTTTTT. Encoded protein: CAPGLENTGELFF. The entire variable domain, with the rest obtained from reference TRBV7-2 and TRBJ2-2, is as follows: GAGVSQSPSNKVTEKGKDVELRCDPISGHTALYWYRQSLGQGLEFLIYFQGNSAPDKSGLPSDRFSAERTGGSVSTLTIQRTQQEDSAVYLCAPGLENTGELFFGEGSRLTVL.

This clonotype was seen more than once but under ten times. The V and J genes are TRBV20-1 and TRBJ2-1, with 12 bases lining up with TRBD2. J gave up 8 bases and V 7 bases, and 9 bases lay outside the gene matches. The CDR3 contains 14 residues. The V gene's germline CDR1 is DFQATT and CDR2 SNEGSKA (reference sequence). As DNA, the CDR3 is TGCAGTGACTCACTAGCGGGAGGATACGATGAGCAGTTCTTC. It codes for CSDSLAGGYDEQFF.

This clonotype was observed a handful of times. The chain links TRBV4-1 to TRBJ2-4; D unclear. V lost 3 bases and J lost 5, with 11 bases in between. Looked up from germline, CDR1 is MGHRA and CDR2 is YSYEKL. CDR3 size: 14 residues. In DNA form, the CDR3 reads TGCGCCAGCAGCCAGATCGGGCACGAAAACATTCAGTACTTC. This translates into CASSQIGHENIQYF.

This clonotype was observed many times. This rearrangement joins TRBV5-1 to TRBJ1-4; TRBD1 might be the D (6 bases). Germline values: CDR1 SGHRS, CDR2 YFSETQ. The CDR3 loop spans 14 amino acids. Trimming pared 4 bases from V and 7 bases from J, leaving 14 bases between. CDR3 residues: CASSGGQEGEKLFF. The CDR3 region has the DNA TGCGCCAGCAGCGGGGGCCAGGAGGGTGAAAAACTGTTTTTT.

The count of this clonotype is one. A much larger clone sits a single nucleotide away, making a read error possible. The chain couples TRBV5-1 to TRBJ2-7; D call uncertain. The CDR3 sequence is 14 residues long. V lost 1 base and J lost 0, with 8 bases in between. CDR1 is SGHRS and CDR2 is YFSETQ in the germline V gene. CDR3 DNA sequence: TGCGCCAGCAGCTTGTTCGCAGACTCCTACGAGCAGTACTTC. Protein sequence: CASSLFADSYEQYF.

This clonotype was counted a few times. The chain carries TRBV5-1 and TRBJ2-3, with D possibly being TRBD1 (6 bases). Germline values: CDR1 SGHRS, CDR2 YFSETQ. The V end was cut by 0 bases, the J end by 0 bases, with 17 bases between. This CDR3 region has 18 residues. CDR3 bases: TGCGCCAGCAGCTTGGCCCCCCTTGGGGACATTAGCACAGATACGCAGTATTTT. This gives the protein CASSLAPLGDISTDTQYF. Full variable domain (rest looked up from reference TRBV5-1 and TRBJ2-3): KAGVTQTPRYLIKTRGQQVTLSCSPISGHRSVSWYQQTPGQGLQFLFEYFSETQRNKGNFPGRFSGRQFSNSRSEMNVSTLELGDSALYLCASSLAPLGDISTDTQYFGPGTRLTVL.

Concerning this clonotype: Sequence at one end of the junction differs from germline and may be a read error. This chain connects TRBV9 to TRBJ1-2; D is unclear. The CDR3 runs to 13 residues. Looked up from germline, CDR1 is SGDLS and CDR2 is YYNGEE. The CDR3 DNA reads as TGTGCCAGCAGCGTAGAGGACGGCTATAGCTACACCTTC. It specifies CASSVEDGYSYTF. The full variable domain, completed using reference TRBV9 and TRBJ1-2, is DSGVTQTPKHLITATGQRVTLRCSPRSGDLSVYWYQQSLDQGLQFLIQYYNGEERAKGNILERFSAQQFPDLHSELNLSSLELGDSALYFCASSVEDGYSYTFGSGTRLTVV.

This chain links TRBV19 with TRBJ2-5; 8 nucleotides line up with TRBD1. With V trimmed by 5 bases and J by 2 bases, 10 bases remained unmatched. CDR3 size: 16 residues. CDR1 is LNHDA, CDR2 SQIVND, per germline (reference sequence). The CDR3 DNA reads as TGTGCCAGTAGTTCCTACAGGGGGAGGAGGCAAGAGACCCAGTACTTC. As protein: CASSSYRGRRQETQYF.

This rearrangement joins TRBV5-6 to TRBJ1-6; D may be TRBD1 (5 bases). Trimming pared 4 bases from V and 3 bases from J, leaving 14 bases between. Germline CDR1 reads SGHDT; CDR2 reads YYEEEE. CDR3 length: 16 amino acids. CDR3 loop: CASSTQGSNYNSPLHF. The CDR3 DNA follows: TGTGCCAGCAGCACCCAGGGTTCCAACTATAATTCACCCCTCCACTTT. The entire variable domain, with the rest obtained from reference TRBV5-6 and TRBJ1-6, is as follows: DAGVTQSPTHLIKTRGQQVTLRCSPKSGHDTVSWYQQALGQGPQFIFQYYEEEERQRGNFPDRFSGHQFPNYSSELNVNALLLGDSALYLCASSTQGSNYNSPLHFGNGTRLTVT.

The DNA for the CDR3 is TGTGCCAGCAGCTTAACGTTGGTAGCGGGAGGCCGGGGCACCGGGGAGCTGTTTTTT. Its translation is CASSLTLVAGGRGTGELFF. The V gene is TRBV7-3, the J gene TRBJ2-2; TRBD2 matches 10 bases. Looked up from germline, CDR1 is SGHTA and CDR2 is FQGTGA. The CDR3 spans 19 residues. The junction had 11 bases not matched to a gene; V was cut back by 0 bases and J by 4 bases.

The chain joins TRBV13 to TRBJ1-3; D call uncertain. Trimming cost V 5 bases and J 6 bases, with 2 bases left between them. The CDR3 sequence is 10 residues long. Germline CDR1 and CDR2: PRHDT and FYEKMQ (reference sequence). CDR3 DNA: TGTGCCAGCAGCGAAAACACCATATATTTT. As protein: CASSENTIYF. Full variable domain (outside the CDR3, taken from reference TRBV13 and TRBJ1-3): AAGVIQSPRHLIKEKRETATLKCYPIPRHDTVYWYQQGPGQDPQFLISFYEKMQSDKGSIPDRFSAQQFSDYHSELNMSSLELGDSALYFCASSENTIYFGEGSWLTVV.

The sample holds a few counts of this clonotype. The chain recombines TRBV5-1 with TRBJ2-1; TRBD1 matches at 12 bases. The V segment lost 0 bases and the J segment 7 bases; nucleotides outside the gene matches: 5. The CDR3 totals 16 residues. The germline CDR1 and CDR2 sequences are SGHRS and YFSETQ. The CDR3 reads CASSLAGTGGGNEQFF. The CDR3 DNA is TGCGCCAGCAGCTTGGCGGGGACAGGGGGCGGGAATGAGCAGTTCTTC.